The rows below give T cell receptor beta chains drawn from one sample of a study of blood T cell repertoires in COVID-19. TCRdb's table, derived via immunoSEQ multiplex PCR, lists solely in-frame clones and lacks some. The sample lists more than 150,000 clones; roughly 90% were seen once. The sequenced sample consisted of peripheral blood. The receptors were sampled from a middle-aged man with acute or convalescent COVID-19. Each CDR3 is given with its conserved first and last residue. The D gene is left open where the match is weak. For some rows the clone size is stated as once, few or many, or as a class when expanded; others skip it.

TRBV5-1	TRBD1	TRBJ1-4	once	TGCGCCAGCAGTGGACAGGGGGCGACGAATGAAAAACTGTTTTTT	CASSGQGATNEKLFF
TRBV7-2	NA	TRBJ1-1	NA	TGTGCCAGCAGCTTAGCGGGGGGGGTAGGCACTGAAGCTTTCTTT	CASSLAGGVGTEAFF
TRBV6-5	TRBD2	TRBJ2-3	NA	TGTGCCAGCAGTTACTCCGGGGGGGCCAACACAGATACGCAGTATTTT	CASSYSGGANTDTQYF
TRBV10-2	NA	TRBJ2-5	NA	TGCGCCAGCAGTGAGTCCGGCAGGGGTCAGACCCAGTACTTC	CASSESGRGQTQYF
TRBV7-2	NA	TRBJ1-5	NA	TGTGCCAGCAGCTTAATTAGTCAGGTCAGCAATCAGCCCCAGCATTTT	CASSLISQVSNQPQHF
TRBV9	TRBD1	TRBJ1-1	once	TGTGCCAGCAGCGTAGGAGGGGGCTCGTACACTGAAGCTTTCTTT	CASSVGGGSYTEAFF
TRBV7-2	NA	TRBJ2-7	NA	TGTGCCAGCAGCCCGCGCGCAGGGGCATTCTACGAGCAGTACTTC	CASSPRAGAFYEQYF
TRBV5-4	NA	TRBJ2-3	NA	TGTGCCAGCAGCTTGGGGGGATCACAGGGATTAGATACGCAGTATTTT	CASSLGGSQGLDTQYF
TRBV27	NA	TRBJ1-6	few	TGTGCCAGCAGTCTAGCGGACGGAGACTTTAATTCACCCCTCCACTTT	CASSLADGDFNSPLHF
TRBV9	NA	TRBJ2-1	NA	TGTGCCAGCAGCGCAACTAGAGCGGTTTACAATGAGCAGTTCTTC	CASSATRAVYNEQFF
TRBV7-5	NA	TRBJ2-6	NA	TGTGCCAGAAGTTCTCGGACTAACTTCTCTGGGGCCAACGTCCTGACTTTC	CARSSRTNFSGANVLTF
TRBV7-9	TRBD1	TRBJ1-2	NA	TGTGCCAGCAGCTTACGGGACAGGTTCTATGGCTACACCTTC	CASSLRDRFYGYTF
TRBV7-2	NA	TRBJ2-4	NA	TGTGCCAGCAGCTTAGGGACTATGAGAAACATTCAGTACTTC	CASSLGTMRNIQYF
TRBV7-9	TRBD1	TRBJ1-4	NA	TGTGCCAGCAGCTTATTGGCAGGGGGCGCGATTAAGGGGCTGTTTTTT	CASSLLAGGAIKGLFF
TRBV18	TRBD1	TRBJ2-3	NA	TGTGCCAGCTCACCCCCAAACACAGGGGCAGATACGCAGTATTTT	CASSPPNTGADTQYF
TRBV19	TRBD1	TRBJ1-1	NA	TGTGCCAGTAGTCCTGTCAGGGGGCAGGGCCGGACTGAAGCTTTCTTT	CASSPVRGQGRTEAFF
TRBV5-4	TRBD2	TRBJ2-7	NA	TGTGCCAGCAGTCCCGAGCGGGGGGCCACCTCCTACGAGCAGTACTTC	CASSPERGATSYEQYF
TRBV7-9	TRBD1	TRBJ1-5	NA	TGTGCCAGCAGCCCAGGGGGAAATCAGCCCCAGCATTTT	CASSPGGNQPQHF
TRBV2	TRBD1	TRBJ1-3	NA	TGTGCCAGCAGTGAACGGACAGGAGGAAACACCATATATTTT	CASSERTGGNTIYF
TRBV6-5	NA	TRBJ2-2	NA	TGTGCCAGCAGTTACCCCCAGGGGGAGCTGTTTTTT	CASSYPQGELFF
TRBV19	NA	TRBJ2-3	NA	TGTGCCAGTAGTCTCCGATCAGGCACAGATACGCAGTATTTT	CASSLRSGTDTQYF
TRBV7-9	TRBD1	TRBJ1-1	NA	TGTGCCAGCAGTTCCACAGGGGGCAGTGGCACTGAAGCTTTCTTT	CASSSTGGSGTEAFF
TRBV12-3/TRBV12-4	NA	TRBJ1-2	NA	TGTGCCAGCAGTTTACTCCTTAACTATGGCTACACCTTC	CASSLLLNYGYTF
TRBV9	NA	TRBJ2-3	NA	TGTGCCAGCAGCCGCGGGCGGGCCCCAGATACGCAGTATTTT	CASSRGRAPDTQYF
TRBV10-1	NA	TRBJ2-3	NA	TGCGCCAGCAGTGTTAACAGGATCACAGATACGCAGTATTTT	CASSVNRITDTQYF
TRBV11-2	NA	TRBJ2-5	NA	TGTGCCAGCAGCTTAGCGGGAATGGAGACCCAGTACTTC	CASSLAGMETQYF
TRBV7-9	NA	TRBJ2-7	NA	TGTGCCAGCAGCTTACCCCCATGGCAGGATTCCTACGAGCAGTACTTC	CASSLPPWQDSYEQYF
TRBV27	NA	TRBJ1-1	NA	TGTGCCAGCAGTTTAGTTGGGCAGGGTAGGCAGGAAGCTTTCTTT	CASSLVGQGRQEAFF